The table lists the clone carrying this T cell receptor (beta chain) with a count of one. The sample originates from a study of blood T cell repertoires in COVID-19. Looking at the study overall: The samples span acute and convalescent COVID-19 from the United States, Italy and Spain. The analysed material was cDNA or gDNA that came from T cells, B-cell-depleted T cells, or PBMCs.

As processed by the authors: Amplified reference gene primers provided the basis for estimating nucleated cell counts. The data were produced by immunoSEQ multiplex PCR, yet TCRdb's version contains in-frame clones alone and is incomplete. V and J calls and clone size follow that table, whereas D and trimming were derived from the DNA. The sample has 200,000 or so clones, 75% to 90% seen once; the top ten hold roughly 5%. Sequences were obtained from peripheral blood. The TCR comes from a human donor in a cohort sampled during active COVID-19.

In nucleotides, the CDR3 is TGTGCCAGCAGTTCACAGGCGCTGGGTCACTATGGCTACACCTTC. This sequence encodes CASSSQALGHYGYTF. The chain combines TRBV28 with TRBJ1-2, with a possible D match to TRBD1 (5 bases). The length of the CDR3 is 15 residues. In germline, CDR1 is MDHEN, CDR2 SYDVKM. Trimming stripped 4 bases from V and 3 bases from J, with 15 bases between.